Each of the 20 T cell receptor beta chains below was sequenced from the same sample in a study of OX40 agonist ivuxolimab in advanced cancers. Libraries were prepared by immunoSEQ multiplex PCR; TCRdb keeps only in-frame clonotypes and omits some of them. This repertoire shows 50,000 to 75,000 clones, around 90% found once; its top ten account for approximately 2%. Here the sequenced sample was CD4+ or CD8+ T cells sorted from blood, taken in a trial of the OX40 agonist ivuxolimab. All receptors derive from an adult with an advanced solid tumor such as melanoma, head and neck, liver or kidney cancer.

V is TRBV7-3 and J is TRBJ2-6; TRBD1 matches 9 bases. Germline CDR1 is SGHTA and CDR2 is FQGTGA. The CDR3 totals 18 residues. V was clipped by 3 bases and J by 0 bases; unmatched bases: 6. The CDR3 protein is CASSLTGGSYSGANVLTF. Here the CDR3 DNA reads TGTGCCAGCAGCTTGACAGGGGGATCCTACTCTGGGGCCAACGTCCTGACTTTC.

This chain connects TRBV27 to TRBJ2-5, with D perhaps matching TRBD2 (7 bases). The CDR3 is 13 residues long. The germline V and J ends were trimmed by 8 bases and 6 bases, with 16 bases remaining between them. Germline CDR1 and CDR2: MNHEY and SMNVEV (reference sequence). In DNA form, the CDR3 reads TGTGCCAGCGGGGGGGCGCTCGACCAGACCCAGTACTTC. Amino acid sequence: CASGGALDQTQYF.

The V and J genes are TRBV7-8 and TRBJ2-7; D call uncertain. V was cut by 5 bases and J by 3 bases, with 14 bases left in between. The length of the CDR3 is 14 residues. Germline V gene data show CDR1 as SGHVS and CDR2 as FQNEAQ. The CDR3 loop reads CASSTYEESYEQYF. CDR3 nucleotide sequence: TGTGCCAGCAGCACCTATGAGGAGAGCTACGAGCAGTACTTC.

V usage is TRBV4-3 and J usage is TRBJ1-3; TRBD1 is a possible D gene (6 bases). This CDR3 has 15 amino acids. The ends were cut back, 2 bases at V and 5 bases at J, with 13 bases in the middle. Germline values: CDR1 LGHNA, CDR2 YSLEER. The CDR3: CASSQTDRSRNTIYF. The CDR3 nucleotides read TGCGCCAGCAGCCAAACGGACAGATCGCGAAACACCATATATTTT.

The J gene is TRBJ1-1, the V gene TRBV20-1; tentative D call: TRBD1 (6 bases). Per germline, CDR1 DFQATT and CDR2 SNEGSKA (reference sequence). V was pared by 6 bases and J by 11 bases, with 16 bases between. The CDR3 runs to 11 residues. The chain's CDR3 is CSARRGIEAFF. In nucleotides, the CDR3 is TGCAGTGCCCGGAGGGGGATAGAGGCTTTCTTT.

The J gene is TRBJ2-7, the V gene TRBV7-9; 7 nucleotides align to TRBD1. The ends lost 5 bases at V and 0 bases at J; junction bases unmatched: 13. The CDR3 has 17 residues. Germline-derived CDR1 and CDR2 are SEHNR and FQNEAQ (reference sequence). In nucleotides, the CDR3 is TGTGCCAGCAGCGTAGGGGCAACAGGGGACAGCTCCTACGAGCAGTACTTC. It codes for CASSVGATGDSSYEQYF.

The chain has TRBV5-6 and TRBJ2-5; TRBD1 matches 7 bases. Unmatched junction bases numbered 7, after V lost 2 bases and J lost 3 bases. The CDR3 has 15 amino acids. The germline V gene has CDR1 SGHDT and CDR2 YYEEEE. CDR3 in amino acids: CASSFQTGQKETQYF. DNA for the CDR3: TGTGCCAGCAGCTTTCAAACGGGACAGAAAGAGACCCAGTACTTC.

The CDR3 sequence: CASSLAAGLYNEQFF. DNA for the CDR3: TGTGCCAGCAGCTTGGCCGCCGGGCTCTACAATGAGCAGTTCTTC. V usage is TRBV5-4 and J usage is TRBJ2-1; D gene unclear. The CDR3 has 15 amino acids. Deletions cut 0 bases from V and 3 bases from J, with 10 bases between. Looked up from germline, CDR1 is SGHNT and CDR2 is YYREEE (reference sequence).

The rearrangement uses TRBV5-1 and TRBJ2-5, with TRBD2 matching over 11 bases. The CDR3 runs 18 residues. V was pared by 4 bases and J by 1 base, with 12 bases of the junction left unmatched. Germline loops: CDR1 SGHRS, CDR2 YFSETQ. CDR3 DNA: TGCGCCAGCAGCGTCTCGACCGCCCTAGCGGGGGGCCAAGAGACCCAGTACTTC. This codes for CASSVSTALAGGQETQYF.

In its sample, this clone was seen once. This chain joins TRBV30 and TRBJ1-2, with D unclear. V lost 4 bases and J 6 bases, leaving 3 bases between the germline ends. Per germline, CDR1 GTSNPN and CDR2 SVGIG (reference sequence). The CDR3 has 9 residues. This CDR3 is CAWKDGYTF. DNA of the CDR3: TGTGCCTGGAAAGATGGCTACACCTTC.

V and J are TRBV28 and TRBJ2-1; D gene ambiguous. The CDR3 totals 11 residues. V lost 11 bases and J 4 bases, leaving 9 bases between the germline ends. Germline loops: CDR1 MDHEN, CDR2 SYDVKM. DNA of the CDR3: TGTGCCTCTCGTCGGTACAATGAGCAGTTCTTC. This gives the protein CASRRYNEQFF.

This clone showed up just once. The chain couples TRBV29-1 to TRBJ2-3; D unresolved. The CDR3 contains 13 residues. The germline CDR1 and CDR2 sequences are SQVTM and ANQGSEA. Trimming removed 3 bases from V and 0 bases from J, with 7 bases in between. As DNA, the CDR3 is TGCAGCGTTGACCCCTCTAGCACAGATACGCAGTATTTT. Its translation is CSVDPSSTDTQYF.

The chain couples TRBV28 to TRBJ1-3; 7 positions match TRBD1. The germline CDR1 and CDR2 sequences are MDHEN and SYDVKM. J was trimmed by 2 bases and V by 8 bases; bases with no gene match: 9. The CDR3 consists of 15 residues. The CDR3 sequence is CASAAGGRTGNTIYF. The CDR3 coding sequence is TGTGCCAGCGCAGCAGGGGGTAGGACTGGAAACACCATATATTTT.

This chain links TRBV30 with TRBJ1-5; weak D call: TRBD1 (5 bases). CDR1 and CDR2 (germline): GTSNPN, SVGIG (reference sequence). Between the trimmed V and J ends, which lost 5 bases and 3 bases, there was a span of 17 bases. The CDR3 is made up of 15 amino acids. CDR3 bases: TGTGCCTGGGGAGTGAAGGGGCTCTACAATCAGCCCCAGCATTTT. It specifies CAWGVKGLYNQPQHF.

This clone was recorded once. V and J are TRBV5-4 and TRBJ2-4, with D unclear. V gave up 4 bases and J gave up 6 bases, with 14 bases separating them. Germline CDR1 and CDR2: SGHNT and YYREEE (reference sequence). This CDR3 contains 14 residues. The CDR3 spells CASSAHFDGNIQYF. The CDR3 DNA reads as TGTGCCAGCAGCGCTCACTTTGACGGAAACATTCAGTACTTC.

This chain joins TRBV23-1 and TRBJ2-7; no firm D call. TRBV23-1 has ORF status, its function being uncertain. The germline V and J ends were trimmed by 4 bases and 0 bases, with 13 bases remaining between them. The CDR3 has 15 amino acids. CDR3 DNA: TGCGCCAGCAGTCGTACCGGGCAAAGCTCCTACGAGCAGTACTTC. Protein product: CASSRTGQSSYEQYF.

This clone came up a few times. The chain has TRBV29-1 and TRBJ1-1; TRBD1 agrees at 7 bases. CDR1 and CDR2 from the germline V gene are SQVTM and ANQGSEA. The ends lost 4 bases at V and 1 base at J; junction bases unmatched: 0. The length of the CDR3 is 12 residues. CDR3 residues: CSVGQGNTEAFF. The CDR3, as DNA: TGCAGCGTTGGACAGGGGAACACTGAAGCTTTCTTT.

CDR3: CASSEGDTQYF. DNA of the CDR3: TGTGCCAGCAGTGAGGGAGATACGCAGTATTTT. This chain joins TRBV25-1 and TRBJ2-3; D is uncertain. The CDR3 loop spans 11 amino acids. Germline loops: CDR1 MGHDK, CDR2 SYGVNS. V lost 3 bases, J lost 5 bases, and 3 bases lay in between.

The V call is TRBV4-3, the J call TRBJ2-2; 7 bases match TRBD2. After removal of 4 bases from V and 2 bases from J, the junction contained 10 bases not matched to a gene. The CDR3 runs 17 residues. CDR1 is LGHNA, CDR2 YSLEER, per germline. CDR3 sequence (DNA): TGCGCCAGCAGCCGAGGCCGGGAGGCTGGTAACACCGGGGAGCTGTTTTTT. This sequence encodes CASSRGREAGNTGELFF.

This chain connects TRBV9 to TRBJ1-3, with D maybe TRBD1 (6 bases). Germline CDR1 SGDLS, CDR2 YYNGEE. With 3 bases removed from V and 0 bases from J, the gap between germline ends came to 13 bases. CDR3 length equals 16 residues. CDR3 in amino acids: CASSGGGSSSGNTIYF. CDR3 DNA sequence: TGTGCCAGCAGCGGAGGGGGGTCCTCCTCTGGAAACACCATATATTTT.